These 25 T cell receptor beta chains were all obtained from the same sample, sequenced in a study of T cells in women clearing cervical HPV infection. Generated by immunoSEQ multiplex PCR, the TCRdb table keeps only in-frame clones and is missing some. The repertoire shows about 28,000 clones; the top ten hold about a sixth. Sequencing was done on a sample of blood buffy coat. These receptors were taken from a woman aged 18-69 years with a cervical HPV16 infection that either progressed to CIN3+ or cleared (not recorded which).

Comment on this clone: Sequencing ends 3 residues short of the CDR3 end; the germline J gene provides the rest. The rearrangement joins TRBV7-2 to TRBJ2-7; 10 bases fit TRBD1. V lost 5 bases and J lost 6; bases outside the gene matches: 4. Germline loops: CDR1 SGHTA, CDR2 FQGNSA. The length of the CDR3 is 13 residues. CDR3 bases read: TGTGCCAGCAGCCGGGACAGGGGAAGCGAG. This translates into CASSRDRGSE. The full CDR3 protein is CASSRDRGSEQYF.

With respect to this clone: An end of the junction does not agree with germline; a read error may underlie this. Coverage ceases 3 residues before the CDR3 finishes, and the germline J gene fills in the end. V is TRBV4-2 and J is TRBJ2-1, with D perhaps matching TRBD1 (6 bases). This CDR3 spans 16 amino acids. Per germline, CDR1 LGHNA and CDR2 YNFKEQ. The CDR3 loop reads CASSLSQGLGYNEQFF. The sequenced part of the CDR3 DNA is TGCGCCAGCAGCCTTAGTCAGGGGCTAGGCTACAATGAG.

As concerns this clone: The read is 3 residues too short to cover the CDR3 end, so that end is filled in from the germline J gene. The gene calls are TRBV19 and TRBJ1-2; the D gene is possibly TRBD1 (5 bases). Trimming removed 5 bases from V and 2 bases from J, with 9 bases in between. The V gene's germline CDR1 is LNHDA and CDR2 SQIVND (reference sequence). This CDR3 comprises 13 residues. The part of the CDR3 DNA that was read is TGTGCCAGTAGTCAAGGACAAAACTATGGC. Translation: CASSQGQNYG. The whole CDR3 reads CASSQGQNYGYTF.

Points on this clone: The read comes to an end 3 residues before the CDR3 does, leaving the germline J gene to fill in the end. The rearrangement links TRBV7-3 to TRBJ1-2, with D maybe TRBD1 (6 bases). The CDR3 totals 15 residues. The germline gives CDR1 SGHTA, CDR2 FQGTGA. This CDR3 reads CASSAAGATFNDYTF. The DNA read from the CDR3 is TGTGCCAGCAGCGCAGCGGGGGCCACTTTTAATGAC.

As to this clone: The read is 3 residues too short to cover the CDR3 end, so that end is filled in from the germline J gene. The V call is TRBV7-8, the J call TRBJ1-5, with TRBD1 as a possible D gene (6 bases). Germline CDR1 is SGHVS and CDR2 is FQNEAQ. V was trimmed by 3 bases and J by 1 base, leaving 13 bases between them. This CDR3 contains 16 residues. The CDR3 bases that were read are TGTGCCAGCAGCTTTAGTGGGGGCCTGAGCAATCAGCCC. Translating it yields CASSFSGGLSNQP. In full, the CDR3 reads CASSFSGGLSNQPQHF. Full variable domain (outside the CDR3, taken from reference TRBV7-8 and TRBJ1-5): GAGVSQSPRYKVAKRGQDVALRCDPISGHVSLFWYQQALGQGPEFLTYFQNEAQLDKSGLPSDRFFAERPEGSVSTLKIQRTQQEDSAVYLCASSFSGGLSNQPQHFGDGTRLSIL.

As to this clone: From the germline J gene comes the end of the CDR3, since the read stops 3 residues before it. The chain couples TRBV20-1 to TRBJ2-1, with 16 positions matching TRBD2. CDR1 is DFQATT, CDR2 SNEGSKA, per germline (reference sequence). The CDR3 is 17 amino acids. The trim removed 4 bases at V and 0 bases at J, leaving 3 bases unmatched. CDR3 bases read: TGCAGTGCTACCGGGACTAGCGGGGGGGGCTCCTACAATGAG. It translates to CSATGTSGGGSYNE. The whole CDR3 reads CSATGTSGGGSYNEQFF.

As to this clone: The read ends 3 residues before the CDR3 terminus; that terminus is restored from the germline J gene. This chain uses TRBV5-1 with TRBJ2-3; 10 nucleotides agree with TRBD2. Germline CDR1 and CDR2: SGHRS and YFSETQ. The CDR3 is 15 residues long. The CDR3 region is CASRRAGGEEETQYF. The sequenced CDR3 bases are TGCGCCAGCAGGCGAGCGGGAGGGGAGGAAGAGACG.

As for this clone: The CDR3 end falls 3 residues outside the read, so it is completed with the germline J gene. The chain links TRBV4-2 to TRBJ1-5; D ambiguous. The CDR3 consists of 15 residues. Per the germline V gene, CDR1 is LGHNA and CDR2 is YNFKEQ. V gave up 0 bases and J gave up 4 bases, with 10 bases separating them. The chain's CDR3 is CASSQDRAGNQPQHF. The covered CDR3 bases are TGTGCCAGCAGCCAAGATAGGGCGGGGAATCAGCCC.

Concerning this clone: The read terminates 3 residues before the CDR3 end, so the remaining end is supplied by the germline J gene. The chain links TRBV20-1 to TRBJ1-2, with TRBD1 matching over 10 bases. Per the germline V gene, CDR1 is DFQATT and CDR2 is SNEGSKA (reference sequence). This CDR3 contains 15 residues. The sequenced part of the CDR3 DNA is TGCAGTGCTAGAGATAGGAGACAGGGGGCGCGAGGC. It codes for CSARDRRQGARG. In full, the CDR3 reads CSARDRRQGARGYTF.

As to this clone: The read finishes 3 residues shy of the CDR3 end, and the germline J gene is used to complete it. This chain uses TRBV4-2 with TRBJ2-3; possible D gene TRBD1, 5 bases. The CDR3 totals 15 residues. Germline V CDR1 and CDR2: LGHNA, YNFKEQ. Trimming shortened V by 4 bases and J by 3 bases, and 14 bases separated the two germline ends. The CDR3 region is CASSPWQGLTDTQYF. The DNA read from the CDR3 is TGTGCCAGCAGCCCCTGGCAGGGTTTGACAGATACG.

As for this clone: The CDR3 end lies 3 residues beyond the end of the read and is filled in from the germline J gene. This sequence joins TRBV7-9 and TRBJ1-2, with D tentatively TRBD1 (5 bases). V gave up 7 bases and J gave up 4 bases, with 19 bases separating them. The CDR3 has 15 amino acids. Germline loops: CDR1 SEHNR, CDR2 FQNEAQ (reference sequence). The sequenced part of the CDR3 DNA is TGTGCCAGCATTAAGGGACTACGGGAGGCCTATGGC. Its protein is CASIKGLREAYG. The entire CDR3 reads CASIKGLREAYGYTF.

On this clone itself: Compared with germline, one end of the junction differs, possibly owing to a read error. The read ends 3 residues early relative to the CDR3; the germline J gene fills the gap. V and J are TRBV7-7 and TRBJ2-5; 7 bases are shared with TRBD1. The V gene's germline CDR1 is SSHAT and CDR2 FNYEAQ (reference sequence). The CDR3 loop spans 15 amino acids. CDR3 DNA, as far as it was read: TGTGCTAGCAGCTCATCGCATAGGGGGCGAGAGACC. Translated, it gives CASSSSHRGRET. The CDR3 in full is CASSSSHRGRETQYF.

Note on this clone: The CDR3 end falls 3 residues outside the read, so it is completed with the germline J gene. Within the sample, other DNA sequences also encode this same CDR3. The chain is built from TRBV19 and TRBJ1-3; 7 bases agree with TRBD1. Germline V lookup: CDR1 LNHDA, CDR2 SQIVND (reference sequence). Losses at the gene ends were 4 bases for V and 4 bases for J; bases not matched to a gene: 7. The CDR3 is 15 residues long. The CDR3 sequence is CASSTQQGSGNTIYF. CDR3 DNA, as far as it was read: TGTGCCAGTAGTACCCAACAGGGGTCGGGAAACACC. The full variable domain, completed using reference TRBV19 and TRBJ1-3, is DGGITQSPKYLFRKEGQNVTLSCEQNLNHDAMYWYRQDPGQGLRLIYYSQIVNDFQKGDIAEGYSVSREKKESFPLTVTSAQKNPTAFYLCASSTQQGSGNTIYFGEGSWLTVV.

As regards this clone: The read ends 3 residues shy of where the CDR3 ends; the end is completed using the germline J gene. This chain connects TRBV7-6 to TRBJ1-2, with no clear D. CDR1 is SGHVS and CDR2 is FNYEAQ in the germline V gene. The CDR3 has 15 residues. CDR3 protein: CASSLTLALPYDYTF. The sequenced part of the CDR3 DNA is TGTGCCAGCAGCTTAACATTAGCCCTGCCCTACGAC.

The sequenced CDR3 bases are TGTGCCAGCAGTGATCCTGGACAGGGATCTTCACCC. It specifies CASSDPGQGSSP. The full CDR3 protein reads CASSDPGQGSSPLHF. The gene calls are TRBV2 and TRBJ1-6, with 8 bases aligning to TRBD1. The CDR3 goes on 3 residues after the read ends, and that part is filled in from the germline J gene. CDR1 and CDR2 (germline): SNHLY, FYNNEI. The J segment lost 9 bases and the V segment lost 3 bases, leaving 7 bases of the junction unmatched. CDR3 size: 15 residues.

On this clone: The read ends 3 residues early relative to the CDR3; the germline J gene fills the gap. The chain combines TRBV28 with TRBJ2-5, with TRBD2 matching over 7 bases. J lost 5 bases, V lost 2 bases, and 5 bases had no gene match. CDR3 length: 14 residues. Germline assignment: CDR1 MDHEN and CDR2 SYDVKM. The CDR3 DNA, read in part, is TGTGCCAGCAGTTTAGCGGGAGTAGGGGAGACC. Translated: CASSLAGVGET. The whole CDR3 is CASSLAGVGETQYF. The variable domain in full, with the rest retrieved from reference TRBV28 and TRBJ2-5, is DVKVTQSSRYLVKRTGEKVFLECVQDMDHENMFWYRQDPGLGLRLIYFSYDVKMKEKGDIPEGYSVSREKKERFSLILESASTNQTSMYLCASSLAGVGETQYFGPGTRLLVL.

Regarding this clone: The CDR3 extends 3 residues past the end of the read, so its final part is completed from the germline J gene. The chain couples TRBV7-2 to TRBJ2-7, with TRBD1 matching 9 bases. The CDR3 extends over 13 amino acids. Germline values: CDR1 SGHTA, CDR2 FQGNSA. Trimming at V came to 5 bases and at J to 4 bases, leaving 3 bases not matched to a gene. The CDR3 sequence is CASSPDRGYEQYF. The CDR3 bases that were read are TGTGCCAGCAGCCCGGACAGGGGTTACGAG.

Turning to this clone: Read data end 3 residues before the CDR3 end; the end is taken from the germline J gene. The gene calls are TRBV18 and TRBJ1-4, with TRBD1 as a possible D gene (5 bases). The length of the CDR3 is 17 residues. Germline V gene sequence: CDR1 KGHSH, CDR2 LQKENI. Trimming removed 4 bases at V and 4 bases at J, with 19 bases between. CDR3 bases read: TGTGCCAGCTCACTTACCGCGCGGGGCGCCGGTAATGAAAAA. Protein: CASSLTARGAGNEK. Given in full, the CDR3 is CASSLTARGAGNEKLFF.

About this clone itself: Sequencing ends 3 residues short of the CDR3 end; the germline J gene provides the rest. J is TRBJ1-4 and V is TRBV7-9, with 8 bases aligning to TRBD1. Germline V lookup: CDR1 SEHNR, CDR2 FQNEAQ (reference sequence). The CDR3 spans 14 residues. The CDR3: CASSQGTGDSPLFF. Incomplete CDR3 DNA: TGTGCCAGCAGCCAAGGGACAGGTGATTCACCA. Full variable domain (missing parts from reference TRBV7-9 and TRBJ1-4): DTGVSQNPRHKITKRGQNVTFRCDPISEHNRLYWYRQTLGQGPEFLTYFQNEAQLEKSRLLSDRFSAERPKGSFSTLEIQRTEQGDSAMYLCASSQGTGDSPLFFGSGTQLSVL.

Partial CDR3 DNA: TGCAGCGTCAAGGGCGGGGCCAGCGAG. It specifies CSVKGGASE. The CDR3 in its entirety is CSVKGGASEQYF. The chain combines TRBV29-1 with TRBJ2-7; D may be TRBD2 (6 bases). The observed sequence ends 3 residues before the CDR3 terminus, with the missing tail filled in from the germline J gene. CDR3 length: 12 residues. Germline CDR1 reads SQVTM; CDR2 reads ANQGSEA. V was cut by 6 bases and J by 6 bases, with 15 bases left in between.

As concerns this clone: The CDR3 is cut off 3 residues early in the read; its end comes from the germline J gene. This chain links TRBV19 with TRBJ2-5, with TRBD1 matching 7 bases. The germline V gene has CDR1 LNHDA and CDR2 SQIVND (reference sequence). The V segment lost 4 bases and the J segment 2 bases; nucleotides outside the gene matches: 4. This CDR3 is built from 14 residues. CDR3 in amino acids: CASSRQGTQETQYF. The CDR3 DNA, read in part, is TGTGCCAGTAGTAGACAGGGAACTCAAGAGACC.

The CDR3 loop reads CASSSGLVYDYTF. The sequenced CDR3 bases are TGTGCCAGCAGCTCGGGACTAGTCTACGAC. This chain links TRBV7-9 with TRBJ1-2; the D gene is possibly TRBD1 (5 bases). The read ends 3 residues early relative to the CDR3; the germline J gene fills the gap. Germline V gives CDR1 SEHNR, CDR2 FQNEAQ (reference sequence). The CDR3 length is 13 residues.

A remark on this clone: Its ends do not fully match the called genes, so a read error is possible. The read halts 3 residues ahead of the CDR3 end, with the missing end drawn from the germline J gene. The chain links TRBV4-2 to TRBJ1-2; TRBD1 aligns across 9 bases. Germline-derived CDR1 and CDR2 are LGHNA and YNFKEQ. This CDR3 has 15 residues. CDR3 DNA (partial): TGCGCCAGCAGCCAAGACTCGGGGACAGGGTATGGC. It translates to CASSQDSGTGYG. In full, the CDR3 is CASSQDSGTGYGYTF.

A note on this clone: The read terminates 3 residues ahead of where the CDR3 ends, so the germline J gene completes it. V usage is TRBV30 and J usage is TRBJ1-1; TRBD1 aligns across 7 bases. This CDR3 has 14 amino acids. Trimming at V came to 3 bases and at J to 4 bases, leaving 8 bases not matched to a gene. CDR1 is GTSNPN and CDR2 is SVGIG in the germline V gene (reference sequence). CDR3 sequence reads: CAWRGETGLTEAFF. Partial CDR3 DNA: TGTGCCTGGAGGGGGGAGACAGGGCTCACTGAA.

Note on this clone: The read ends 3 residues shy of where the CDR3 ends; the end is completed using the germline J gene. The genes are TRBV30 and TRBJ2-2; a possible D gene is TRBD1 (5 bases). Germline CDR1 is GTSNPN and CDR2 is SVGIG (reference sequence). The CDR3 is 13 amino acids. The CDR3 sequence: CAWSPQGESPLFF. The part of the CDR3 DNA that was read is TGTGCCTGGAGTCCGCAGGGCGAATCACCG.